These 19 T cell receptor beta chains share one sample of origin, sequenced in a study of cytomegalovirus exposure and HLA in healthy donors (dated by TCRdb to 2015 to 2018). The library came from the immunoSEQ multiplex PCR assay. TCRdb re-hosts the immuneACCESS table, in-frame sequences only. Its copies lack some clones; in the studies checked, an unresolved V gene accounts for under half of them, and the cause for the rest is not known. The sample table contains roughly 130,000 clones; only one count was recorded for 89% of them. About 3% of the sample is in the top ten clones. Sequencing used PBMCs. These receptors were taken from a man aged 25 to 40 in good health and CMV-seronegative.

The chain couples TRBV7-8 to TRBJ2-7; 9 positions agree with TRBD1. This CDR3 region has 14 residues. Germline values: CDR1 SGHVS, CDR2 FQNEAQ. V gave up 5 bases and J gave up 3 bases; unmatched junction bases: 5. CDR3: CASSVSTGGYEQYF. As DNA, the CDR3 is TGTGCCAGCAGCGTTTCGACAGGGGGCTACGAGCAGTACTTC.

The chain is built from TRBV6-1 and TRBJ2-7; 7 nucleotides line up with TRBD1. Germline loops: CDR1 MNHNS, CDR2 SASEGT. V dropped 11 bases and J dropped 2; count of bases not matched to a gene: 12. The CDR3 totals 14 residues. In DNA, the CDR3 is TGTGCCGGCGGACAGGCCCGCCTAACCTACGAGCAGTACTTC. Protein product: CAGGQARLTYEQYF.

The chain is built from TRBV9 and TRBJ2-5; unclear D gene. CDR3 length: 13 amino acids. V dropped 0 bases and J dropped 2 bases, with 5 bases sitting between them. CDR1 is SGDLS and CDR2 is YYNGEE in the germline V gene. CDR3 protein: CASSVGGQETQYF. Here the CDR3 DNA reads TGTGCCAGCAGCGTAGGCGGACAAGAGACCCAGTACTTC.

The V call is TRBV14, the J call TRBJ2-7, with TRBD1 identical over 9 bases. This CDR3 has 14 residues. Germline CDR1 and CDR2: SGHDN and FVKESK. V lost 5 bases and J lost 3; bases outside the gene matches: 5. The CDR3 region has the DNA TGTGCCAGCAGCGACCGGGACAGGGACTACGAGCAGTACTTC. Translating it yields CASSDRDRDYEQYF.

The CDR3 region is CASSGGGYGYTF. The CDR3 bases are TGTGCCAGCAGCGGGGGGGGCTATGGCTACACCTTC. V is TRBV6-5 and J is TRBJ1-2, with D possibly being TRBD1 (5 bases). CDR1 is MNHEY and CDR2 is SVGAGI in the germline V gene. The CDR3 runs to 12 residues. Trimming took off 6 bases at V and 4 bases at J, with 9 bases between the two ends.

The rearrangement uses TRBV6-6 and TRBJ1-6; D gene uncertain. This CDR3 region has 15 residues. The V and J ends lost 4 bases and 7 bases respectively, with 14 bases between them. Germline CDR1 and CDR2: MNHNY and SVGAGI (reference sequence). DNA of the CDR3: TGTGCCAGCAGTTCCGGTGGACGGAGGAATTCACCCCTCCACTTT. Protein sequence: CASSSGGRRNSPLHF.

J is TRBJ1-1 and V is TRBV4-3; 7 bases align to TRBD1. CDR1 is LGHNA and CDR2 is YSLEER in the germline V gene. The CDR3 contains 15 residues. The V gene end was trimmed by 0 bases and the J gene end by 5 bases; junction bases not matched to a gene: 6. Here the CDR3 DNA reads TGCGCCAGCAGCCAAGATAGAGGCAGGGGGACTGAAGCTTTCTTT. Translation: CASSQDRGRGTEAFF.

The chain couples TRBV6-5 to TRBJ1-2, with D tentatively TRBD1 (5 bases). Germline CDR1 and CDR2: MNHEY and SVGAGI. With 2 bases removed from V and 4 bases from J, the gap between germline ends came to 11 bases. The CDR3 is 14 amino acids. The CDR3 bases are TGTGCCAGCAGTTACGGGGGGGATGGCTATGGCTACACCTTC. This translates into CASSYGGDGYGYTF.

In this sample, this clone turned up once. The V and J genes are TRBV6-5 and TRBJ1-2, with D unresolved. The CDR3 has 14 residues. The V end was cut by 0 bases, the J end by 4 bases, with 9 bases between. CDR1 is MNHEY, CDR2 SVGAGI, per germline. This CDR3 reads CASSYSKIGYGYTF. In DNA form, the CDR3 reads TGTGCCAGCAGTTACTCGAAAATCGGCTATGGCTACACCTTC.

The V call is TRBV7-9, the J call TRBJ2-7; 9 bases align to TRBD1. The CDR3 is 15 amino acids. V was clipped by 4 bases and J by 0 bases; unmatched bases: 4. CDR1 is SEHNR and CDR2 is FQNEAQ in the germline V gene (reference sequence). CDR3 amino acids: CASSSGQGISYEQYF. In DNA, the CDR3 is TGTGCCAGCAGCTCGGGACAGGGAATCTCCTACGAGCAGTACTTC.

The chain couples TRBV11-2 to TRBJ2-7, with D maybe TRBD1 (5 bases). The V and J ends lost 6 bases and 0 bases respectively, with 12 bases between them. This CDR3 contains 14 residues. From germline, CDR1 is SGHAT and CDR2 FQNNGV. The CDR3 protein is CASRSLRDSYEQYF. CDR3 in DNA: TGTGCCAGCAGGTCCCTCAGGGACTCCTACGAGCAGTACTTC.

The chain is built from TRBV29-1 and TRBJ1-2; D ambiguous. CDR3 length: 15 amino acids. Germline CDR1 reads SQVTM; CDR2 reads ANQGSEA. The V gene lost 7 bases and the J gene lost 8 bases, with 26 bases spanning the gap. In DNA form, the CDR3 reads TGCAGCGGACGCCTGGAGGGATCGGACTATGGAGGCTACACCTTC. Its protein is CSGRLEGSDYGGYTF. The full variable domain, its missing parts supplied by reference TRBV29-1 and TRBJ1-2, is SAVISQKPSRDICQRGTSLTIQCQVDSQVTMMFWYRQQPGQSLTLIATANQGSEATYESGFVIDKFPISRPNLTFSTLTVSNMSPEDSSIYLCSGRLEGSDYGGYTFGSGTRLTVV.

The chain joins TRBV5-1 to TRBJ1-1; D is perhaps TRBD1 (5 bases). Per germline, CDR1 SGHRS and CDR2 YFSETQ. V was pared by 6 bases and J by 1 base, with 16 bases between. CDR3 length: 15 residues. CDR3 sequence (DNA): TGCGCCAGCACTCTGAGGCCAGGGCCGAACACTGAAGCTTTCTTT. Residues: CASTLRPGPNTEAFF. The full variable domain, its missing parts supplied by reference TRBV5-1 and TRBJ1-1, is KAGVTQTPRYLIKTRGQQVTLSCSPISGHRSVSWYQQTPGQGLQFLFEYFSETQRNKGNFPGRFSGRQFSNSRSEMNVSTLELGDSALYLCASTLRPGPNTEAFFGQGTRLTVV.

The chain uses TRBV6-5 and TRBJ1-1; TRBD1 might be the D (5 bases). The V and J ends lost 6 bases and 8 bases respectively, with 19 bases between them. The CDR3 consists of 14 residues. Looked up from germline, CDR1 is MNHEY and CDR2 is SVGAGI. The CDR3 DNA is TGTGCCAGCAGGGGGCCCCTAGGGTCCGTGGAAGCTTTCTTT. Its translation is CASRGPLGSVEAFF.

This clone was detected only once. The DNA of the CDR3 is TGTGCCACCGAATCGGTGAGACAGGGGAGCTATGGCTACACCTTC. Its translation: CATESVRQGSYGYTF. The J gene is TRBJ1-2, the V gene TRBV6-1, with TRBD1 matching 8 bases. Germline assignment: CDR1 MNHNS and CDR2 SASEGT. The CDR3 has 15 amino acids. V lost 10 bases to trimming and J lost 4 bases; unmatched junction nucleotides: 14.

The chain couples TRBV29-1 to TRBJ1-1, with D possibly matching TRBD1 (6 bases). The V and J ends lost 3 bases and 1 base respectively, with 9 bases between them. Germline CDR1 and CDR2: SQVTM and ANQGSEA. The CDR3 runs to 13 residues. The CDR3 coding sequence is TGCAGCGTTGAGGGACAAAGGAACACTGAAGCTTTCTTT. Protein product: CSVEGQRNTEAFF.

The chain combines TRBV27 with TRBJ1-6; D uncertain. The CDR3 runs to 13 residues. V shed 5 bases and J shed 13 bases, with 15 bases lying between them. CDR1 MNHEY and CDR2 SMNVEV come from the germline V gene (reference sequence). The CDR3 sequence: CASSQSPQAPLHF. The CDR3 bases are TGTGCCAGCAGTCAATCACCTCAGGCGCCCCTCCACTTT.

V and J are TRBV9 and TRBJ2-3, with TRBD1 identical over 9 bases. Unmatched junction bases numbered 7, after V lost 0 bases and J lost 2 bases. This CDR3 comprises 17 residues. Germline V CDR1 and CDR2: SGDLS, YYNGEE. The CDR3 protein is CASSVGATGGYTDTQYF. The CDR3 region has the DNA TGTGCCAGCAGCGTAGGGGCGACAGGGGGATACACAGATACGCAGTATTTT.

The chain links TRBV4-1 to TRBJ1-1, with 7 bases lining up with TRBD1. The CDR3 length is 13 residues. Germline V gene lookup returns CDR1 MGHRA and CDR2 YSYEKL. V lost 4 bases to trimming and J lost 5 bases; unmatched junction nucleotides: 4. CDR3 DNA: TGCGCCAGCAGCCCCGCAGGGGGGACTGAAGCTTTCTTT. Encoded protein: CASSPAGGTEAFF.